This TCR beta chain originates from a study of T cell responses to AZD1222 COVID-19 vaccine. Study-wide results and limits: Most donors were white British and more were female, and clonal diversity was possibly underestimated.

Repertoires were generated with immunoSEQ multiplex PCR, while TCRdb's copy carries only in-frame clones and drops some. The repertoire holds roughly 270,000 clones, with almost 95% as singletons. As regards this clone: What it binds is not known.

Germline V lookup: CDR1 MNHNY, CDR2 SVGAGI (reference sequence). The CDR3 length is 16 residues. Trimming took off 5 bases at V and 0 bases at J, with 14 bases between the two ends. Sequencing was performed on peripheral blood, taken 28 days after the second AZD1222 dose. This sequence was found in an adult who received the AZD1222 COVID-19 vaccine. The V call is TRBV6-6, the J call TRBJ2-1; D is possibly TRBD1 (6 bases). In nucleotides, the CDR3 is TGTGCCAGCAGTCGACGACAGGCCAGCTCCTACAATGAGCAGTTCTTC. Translation gives CASSRRQASSYNEQFF.